What follows are 21 T cell receptor beta chains derived from one specimen sequenced in a study of type 1 regulatory T cells. TCRdb re-called the reads through MiXCR, storing one row per CDR3 protein. Among some 90,000 distinct CDR3 sequences listed, roughly 30% were seen once. The material sequenced was CD4+ T cells, either the whole sample or a sorted fraction (not recorded which). The receptor set was obtained from a human donor in good health.

The chain joins TRBV20-1 to TRBJ2-5; 14 bases fit TRBD2. V dropped 6 bases and J dropped 5; count of bases not matched to a gene: 11. The CDR3 has 16 amino acids. CDR1 DFQATT and CDR2 SNEGSKA come from the germline V gene (reference sequence). The chain's CDR3 is CSARPGLAGVKETQYF. Here the CDR3 DNA reads TGCAGTGCGCGACCGGGACTAGCGGGAGTTAAGGAGACCCAGTACTTC.

The V gene is TRBV29-1, the J gene TRBJ2-7, with a weak D call TRBD2 (5 bases). V gave up 4 bases and J gave up 3 bases, with 13 bases separating them. The CDR3 loop spans 13 amino acids. Germline-derived CDR1 and CDR2 are SQVTM and ANQGSEA. Written as DNA, the CDR3 is TGCAGCGTTGTAGAGGGCGGCCTCTACGAGCAGTACTTC. Amino acid sequence: CSVVEGGLYEQYF.

This clonotype occurred a few times. This chain joins TRBV29-1 and TRBJ2-5; 12 nucleotides match TRBD2. V was pared by 6 bases and J by 4 bases, with 3 bases of the junction left unmatched. This CDR3 contains 13 residues. The germline gives CDR1 SQVTM, CDR2 ANQGSEA. The CDR3 protein is CSVRLAGAETQYF. The DNA of the CDR3 is TGCAGCGTGAGACTAGCGGGAGCAGAGACCCAGTACTTC.

CDR3 loop: CSARRTGARGSTEAFF. CDR3 DNA: TGCAGTGCTAGGCGTACAGGGGCTCGCGGGAGTACTGAAGCTTTCTTT. The V call is TRBV20-1, the J call TRBJ1-1; TRBD1 matches 7 bases. The J segment lost 5 bases and the V segment lost 3 bases, leaving 15 bases of the junction unmatched. Germline V gene lookup returns CDR1 DFQATT and CDR2 SNEGSKA (reference sequence). The CDR3 runs 16 residues.

J is TRBJ2-3 and V is TRBV20-1; 9 positions agree with TRBD2. The CDR3 has 14 residues. V gave up 3 bases and J gave up 4 bases; unmatched junction bases: 5. Germline V lookup: CDR1 DFQATT, CDR2 SNEGSKA (reference sequence). Written as DNA, the CDR3 is TGCAGTGCTAGGCTGGCGGGAGGGCCAGATACGCAGTATTTT. Its translation: CSARLAGGPDTQYF.

The rearrangement joins TRBV9 to TRBJ2-3, with a weak D call TRBD1 (6 bases). This CDR3 has 14 amino acids. The V gene lost 0 bases and the J gene lost 4 bases, with 9 bases spanning the gap. Per germline, CDR1 SGDLS and CDR2 YYNGEE. CDR3 loop: CASSVARGADTQYF. The CDR3 DNA is TGTGCCAGCAGCGTAGCCAGGGGCGCAGATACGCAGTATTTT.

This clonotype has a handful of counts. This rearrangement joins TRBV6-2 or TRBV6-3 to TRBJ2-3; no clear D gene. The V gene's germline CDR1 is MNHEY and CDR2 SVGEGT. The V and J ends lost 4 bases and 6 bases respectively, with 8 bases between them. This CDR3 has 12 amino acids. The chain's CDR3 is CASSSNRDTQYF. The DNA of the CDR3 is TGTGCCAGCAGTTCCAACCGGGATACGCAGTATTTT.

This clonotype was recorded a few times. This rearrangement joins TRBV11-2 to TRBJ2-3; no clear D. In germline, CDR1 is SGHAT, CDR2 FQNNGV. The CDR3 runs to 15 residues. Trimming shortened V by 5 bases and J by 0 bases, and 12 bases separated the two germline ends. CDR3 region: CASSPWTDSTDTQYF. The CDR3 nucleotides are TGTGCCAGCAGCCCCTGGACGGATAGCACAGATACGCAGTATTTT.

The chain uses TRBV7-9 and TRBJ2-1; TRBD2 agrees at 8 bases. The CDR3 loop spans 14 amino acids. In germline, CDR1 is SEHNR, CDR2 FQNEAQ (reference sequence). V gave up 8 bases and J gave up 4 bases; unmatched junction bases: 7. The CDR3 reads CASAREGLYNEQFF. Written as DNA, the CDR3 is TGTGCCAGCGCTCGGGAGGGCCTATACAATGAGCAGTTCTTC.

This clonotype was counted a few times. The rearrangement uses TRBV5-1 and TRBJ2-3, with D perhaps matching TRBD2 (5 bases). The germline V gene has CDR1 SGHRS and CDR2 YFSETQ. The CDR3 runs 14 residues. The V and J ends lost 4 bases and 2 bases respectively, with 11 bases between them. The CDR3 protein is CASSPGLTTDTQYF. CDR3 nucleotide sequence: TGCGCCAGCAGCCCCGGACTTACCACAGATACGCAGTATTTT.

The chain links TRBV7-9 to TRBJ2-2, with D perhaps matching TRBD1 (6 bases). The CDR3 is 17 amino acids. Trimming cost V 2 bases and J 0 bases, with 13 bases left between them. Germline V gene sequence: CDR1 SEHNR, CDR2 FQNEAQ (reference sequence). DNA for the CDR3: TGTGCCAGCAGCTTACGGGGACAAGCCGCGAACACCGGGGAGCTGTTTTTT. Protein sequence: CASSLRGQAANTGELFF.

The V call is TRBV4-3, the J call TRBJ1-5; D gene uncertain. CDR1 LGHNA and CDR2 YSLEER come from the germline V gene. Trimming shortened V by 0 bases and J by 3 bases, and 9 bases separated the two germline ends. The CDR3 runs 15 residues. The CDR3 loop is CASSQDRLINQPQHF. CDR3 DNA: TGCGCCAGCAGCCAAGATCGTCTGATCAATCAGCCCCAGCATTTT.

The chain has TRBV7-2 and TRBJ2-3; no clear D gene. The germline V gene has CDR1 SGHTA and CDR2 FQGNSA. CDR3 size: 14 residues. V was shortened by 5 bases and J by 4 bases, with 13 bases between the two germline ends. CDR3 amino acids: CASSPSYFADTQYF. The CDR3 coding sequence is TGTGCCAGCAGCCCAAGTTACTTCGCAGATACGCAGTATTTT.

The rearrangement uses TRBV29-1 and TRBJ1-2; no reliable D call. Trimming pared 4 bases from V and 6 bases from J, leaving 9 bases between. The CDR3 extends over 11 amino acids. Germline V CDR1 and CDR2: SQVTM, ANQGSEA. CDR3 coding DNA: TGCAGCGTTGTAGGCCAGGATGGCTACACCTTC. It codes for CSVVGQDGYTF.

In its sample, this clonotype was seen a few times. The V and J genes are TRBV29-1 and TRBJ2-1; no clear D. There are 10 residues in the CDR3. Germline V CDR1 and CDR2: SQVTM, ANQGSEA. V was clipped by 5 bases and J by 7 bases, with 6 bases between them. Here the CDR3 DNA reads TGCAGCGTTTTTGAAAATGAGCAGTTCTTC. Its translation: CSVFENEQFF.

This clonotype was recorded once. The V gene is TRBV7-2, the J gene TRBJ2-2; 10 bases match TRBD2. The CDR3 spans 16 residues. Germline V gene lookup returns CDR1 SGHTA and CDR2 FQGNSA. V lost 4 bases, J lost 6 bases, and 8 bases stayed unmatched. In DNA form, the CDR3 reads TGTGCCAGCAGCTCAAAGGGACTAGCGAGAGCCGGGGAGCTGTTTTTT. Residues: CASSSKGLARAGELFF.

This chain uses TRBV11-2 with TRBJ1-5, with a tentative D call TRBD1 (5 bases). The germline V gene encodes CDR1 SGHAT and CDR2 FQNNGV. V gave up 5 bases and J gave up 6 bases, with 17 bases separating them. The CDR3 runs 15 residues. DNA for the CDR3: TGTGCCAGCAGCCATGGGGCAGGGAGTATTCAGCCCCAGCATTTT. The encoded protein is CASSHGAGSIQPQHF.

Only a few counts were recorded for this clonotype. V is TRBV11-1 and J is TRBJ2-1, with 7 bases that match TRBD2. The CDR3 is 13 residues long. J gave up 6 bases and V 3 bases, and 2 bases lay outside the gene matches. Germline V gene lookup returns CDR1 SGHAT and CDR2 FQDESV (reference sequence). As DNA, the CDR3 is TGTGCCAGCAGCTTTGAGCGGGGCAATGAGCAGTTCTTC. This translates into CASSFERGNEQFF.

This clonotype was seen more than once but under ten times. The gene calls are TRBV6-6 and TRBJ2-7, with a tentative D call TRBD2 (6 bases). The CDR3 spans 13 residues. Trimming pared 4 bases from V and 2 bases from J, leaving 9 bases between. The germline V gene has CDR1 MNHNY and CDR2 SVGAGI (reference sequence). This chain's CDR3 is CASSFGGTYEQYF. DNA for the CDR3: TGTGCCAGCAGTTTCGGGGGAACCTACGAGCAGTACTTC.

This clonotype has only a few counts. The chain has TRBV7-2 and TRBJ1-5; D uncertain. This CDR3 comprises 15 residues. CDR1 is SGHTA, CDR2 FQGNSA, per germline. The V end was cut by 1 base, the J end by 3 bases, with 10 bases between. In DNA form, the CDR3 reads TGTGCCAGCAGCTTAGGGGCAGTCCCCAATCAGCCCCAGCATTTT. Amino acids: CASSLGAVPNQPQHF.

The chain has TRBV12-3 or TRBV12-4 and TRBJ2-3; 14 nucleotides match TRBD2. The trim removed 6 bases at V and 5 bases at J, leaving 10 bases unmatched. The CDR3 runs 17 residues. Here the CDR3 DNA reads TGTGCCAGCAGCTTTCAGACTAGCGGGAGGGTAGGAGATACGCAGTATTTT. Translation gives CASSFQTSGRVGDTQYF.